This T cell receptor beta chain was recorded in a study of blood T cell repertoires in COVID-19. The CDR3 has 13 amino acids. Germline CDR1 and CDR2: LNHDA and SQIVND (reference sequence). V gave up 9 bases and J gave up 7 bases, with 15 bases separating them. Method: immunoSEQ multiplex PCR; TCRdb's copy keeps in-frame clones and lacks some. The data hold some 230,000 clones, with 80% to 85% observed a single time. This clone was seen a single time. The TCR sequence derives from a woman in her fifties or sixties with acute or convalescent COVID-19. The chain is built from TRBV19 and TRBJ1-4, with D unresolved. Sequences were obtained from peripheral blood. CDR3 in DNA: TGTGCCAGCCGCCAGTCTGGAGGTGAAAAACTGTTTTTT. Residues: CASRQSGGEKLFF.